This is a list of T cell receptor beta chains from one sample in a study of T cell responses to AZD1222 COVID-19 vaccine. TCRdb's copy holds only in-frame clones and misses some; the assay was immunoSEQ multiplex PCR. Among around 70,000 clones, about 85% were seen once, and the ten largest hold roughly 1.2%. Sequenced here: peripheral blood, sampled 28 days after the second AZD1222 dose. All receptors come from an adult who received the AZD1222 COVID-19 vaccine. CDR3s include the opening cysteine and the closing phenylalanine or tryptophan.

V,CDR3
TRBV5-1,CASSLRAFQETQYF
TRBV6-5,CASSSNRVPYEQYF
TRBV19,CASNPQGANEQYF
TRBV24-1,CATSDQREGRENTQYF
TRBV4-1,CASSQEETQYF
TRBV27,CASSLGTTDQETQYF
TRBV9,CASSVEVGRITDTQYF
TRBV6-5,CASSYPSMSDTQYF
TRBV4-1,CASSQVGRGREKLFF
TRBV4-1,CASSRAGTRDEKLFF
TRBV3-1/TRBV3-2,CASSQGRTEAFF
TRBV18,CASSPLPDTQYF
TRBV2,CASGGTLANQPQHF
TRBV4-1,CASSQVDMGTSYNEQFF
TRBV2,CASSPTGNSNQPQHF
TRBV19,CASSIGTGFQPQHF
TRBV27,CASSAIGDRAGSPLHF
TRBV7-6,CASSLTGGSTNEQFF
TRBV7-2,CASSSQGALDNQPQHF
TRBV11-2,CASSLALQGTEAFF
TRBV19,CASIPSYTNTEAFF
TRBV28,CASSPPGQVNTEAFF
TRBV5-5,CASSPTSGRPQFYEQYF
TRBV24-1,CATSDQGASGTDTQYF
TRBV30,CAWSSYGLLDIQYF
TRBV11-3,CASNFPGEGSDEQFF
TRBV6-5,CASRKDRDNQPQHF
TRBV5-1,CASSLLHSLTEAFF